These 24 T cell receptor beta chains originate from one sample sequenced in a study of T cell responses to AZD1222 COVID-19 vaccine. Profiling relied on immunoSEQ multiplex PCR, and the TCRdb table lists in-frame clones only, not all of them. The sample records 140,000 to 150,000 clones, around 90% being singletons. The sequences come from peripheral blood, collected on day 0 of AZD1222 vaccination. These TCRs come from an adult in good health.

V is TRBV5-1 and J is TRBJ2-2, with a possible D match to TRBD1 (5 bases). Germline V gene sequence: CDR1 SGHRS, CDR2 YFSETQ. The ends were cut back, 4 bases at V and 1 base at J, with 17 bases in the middle. CDR3 length: 17 amino acids. CDR3 sequence reads: CASSHIPRTLNTGELFF. The DNA of the CDR3 is TGCGCCAGCAGCCATATACCCCGGACACTGAACACCGGGGAGCTGTTTTTT.

This chain connects TRBV7-3 to TRBJ2-5, with 7 bases that match TRBD1. The junction had 5 bases not matched to a gene; V was cut back by 6 bases and J by 4 bases. Germline CDR1 is SGHTA and CDR2 is FQGTGA. The CDR3 has 13 amino acids. The CDR3 here is CASRKGAGETQYF. CDR3 in DNA: TGTGCCAGCAGGAAGGGGGCGGGAGAGACCCAGTACTTC.

The chain employs TRBV5-4 and TRBJ2-1; the match to TRBD1 covers 10 bases. The junction had 1 base not matched to a gene; V was cut back by 0 bases and J by 1 base. Germline CDR1 SGHNT, CDR2 YYREEE (reference sequence). The CDR3 is 16 amino acids. The CDR3 nucleotides read TGTGCCAGCAGCTTGGGGACAGGGGGGTCCTACAATGAGCAGTTCTTC. Translating gives CASSLGTGGSYNEQFF.

This clone was counted between two and nine times. V gene TRBV15 combines with J gene TRBJ2-3; the match to TRBD2 covers 8 bases. Germline trimming cut 3 bases from V and 5 bases from J; bases unmatched to any gene: 7. This CDR3 is 15 amino acids long. Germline values: CDR1 LNHNV, CDR2 YYDKDF (reference sequence). CDR3 bases: TGTGCCACCAGCAGGGACGGGAGGGCCCAAGATACGCAGTATTTT. Translated: CATSRDGRAQDTQYF.

The V and J genes are TRBV7-9 and TRBJ1-5; TRBD1 matches at 8 bases. CDR1 SEHNR and CDR2 FQNEAQ come from the germline V gene (reference sequence). After removal of 1 base from V and 7 bases from J, the junction contained 9 bases not matched to a gene. This CDR3 comprises 16 residues. Written as DNA, the CDR3 is TGTGCCAGCAGCTTAGGAGGGTACAGGGGGATACAGCCCCAGCATTTT. It yields the protein CASSLGGYRGIQPQHF.

The V call is TRBV5-4, the J call TRBJ1-2; weak D call: TRBD1 (5 bases). The CDR3 is made up of 15 amino acids. Germline V gene sequence: CDR1 SGHNT, CDR2 YYREEE (reference sequence). Trimming removed 3 bases at V and 8 bases at J, with 20 bases between. Here the CDR3 reads CASSSVNRRGNGYTF. The DNA of the CDR3 is TGTGCCAGCAGCTCCGTTAACAGGAGGGGAAACGGCTACACCTTC.

The chain combines TRBV5-1 with TRBJ2-1; D tentatively fits TRBD1 or TRBD2 (5 bases each). This CDR3 has 14 amino acids. Germline CDR1 reads SGHRS; CDR2 reads YFSETQ. V was clipped by 0 bases and J by 5 bases, with 9 bases between them. In nucleotides, the CDR3 is TGCGCCAGCAGCTTGGGGGGACGGCACAATGAGCAGTTCTTC. Its translation: CASSLGGRHNEQFF.

The genes are TRBV7-9 and TRBJ1-2; TRBD1 might be the D (5 bases). Trimming stripped 4 bases from V and 1 base from J, with 13 bases between. The length of the CDR3 is 15 residues. CDR1 is SEHNR, CDR2 FQNEAQ, per germline (reference sequence). The CDR3, as DNA: TGTGCCAGCAGCTCCGGGGGTGTAAGTAACTATGGCTACACCTTC. Protein product: CASSSGGVSNYGYTF.

The rearrangement links TRBV24-1 to TRBJ2-2; either TRBD1 or TRBD2 may supply D (5 bases each). Germline V lookup: CDR1 KGHDR, CDR2 SFDVKD. Trimming shortened V by 1 base and J by 16 bases, and 15 bases separated the two germline ends. The CDR3 covers 13 residues. The CDR3 is CATSDFRDGVKFF. DNA for the CDR3: TGTGCCACCAGTGATTTCCGGGACGGTGTGAAGTTTTTT.

The V and J genes are TRBV6-5 and TRBJ2-1; D gene ambiguous. Germline loops: CDR1 MNHEY, CDR2 SVGAGI. With 0 bases removed from V and 5 bases from J, the gap between germline ends came to 5 bases. CDR3 length: 13 residues. The CDR3 region has the DNA TGTGCCAGCAGTTACTCCTGGAACAATGAGCAGTTCTTC. Encoded protein: CASSYSWNNEQFF.

The V gene is TRBV9, the J gene TRBJ2-7; D unclear. The germline V and J ends were trimmed by 0 bases and 8 bases, with 9 bases remaining between them. The CDR3 totals 12 residues. The germline V gene has CDR1 SGDLS and CDR2 YYNGEE. CDR3 sequence reads: CASSVGGGQQYF. The CDR3 DNA sequence: TGTGCCAGCAGCGTAGGCGGCGGTCAGCAGTACTTC.

CDR3 sequence (DNA): TGTGCCAGCACCGGACTAGCGGGATACAATGAGCAGTTCTTC. Its translation: CASTGLAGYNEQFF. The chain is built from TRBV7-2 and TRBJ2-1, with 12 bases that match TRBD2. Germline lookup yields CDR1 SGHTA and CDR2 FQGNSA. The V gene end was trimmed by 7 bases and the J gene end by 4 bases; junction bases not matched to a gene: 2. This CDR3 spans 14 amino acids.

In DNA form, the CDR3 reads TGTGCCAGCAAGACAGGGATGAACACTGAAGCTTTCTTT. Its translation: CASKTGMNTEAFF. The chain employs TRBV7-2 and TRBJ1-1, with TRBD1 identical over 7 bases. CDR1 SGHTA and CDR2 FQGNSA come from the germline V gene. This CDR3 has 13 residues. V lost 7 bases, J lost 0 bases, and 2 bases stayed unmatched.

J is TRBJ1-1 and V is TRBV5-5; a possible D gene is TRBD1 (6 bases). CDR1 is SGHKS and CDR2 is YYEKEE in the germline V gene (reference sequence). V shed 4 bases and J shed 4 bases, with 14 bases lying between them. The CDR3 length is 14 residues. The CDR3 DNA follows: TGTGCCAGCAGCCTTTACAGGGAAGCCACTGAAGCTTTCTTT. Translated, it gives CASSLYREATEAFF. The full variable domain, completed using reference TRBV5-5 and TRBJ1-1, is DAGVTQSPTHLIKTRGQQVTLRCSPISGHKSVSWYQQVLGQGPQFIFQYYEKEERGRGNFPDRFSARQFPNYSSELNVNALLLGDSALYLCASSLYREATEAFFGQGTRLTVV.

This rearrangement joins TRBV19 to TRBJ1-2; D ambiguous. Per the germline V gene, CDR1 is LNHDA and CDR2 is SQIVND (reference sequence). The CDR3 runs to 12 residues. Trimming took 6 bases from V and 1 from J, leaving 6 bases between them. The CDR3 nucleotides read TGTGCCAGTAGCCGGCTTAACTATGGCTACACCTTC. Translating it yields CASSRLNYGYTF.

V and J are TRBV11-3 and TRBJ2-1; 11 bases match TRBD2. The CDR3 consists of 15 residues. The trim removed 3 bases at V and 8 bases at J, leaving 6 bases unmatched. CDR1 and CDR2 from the germline V gene are SGHNT and YENEEA. The CDR3 sequence is CASSLVAGGPDEQFF. CDR3 DNA sequence: TGTGCCAGCAGCTTGGTAGCGGGAGGGCCGGATGAGCAGTTCTTC.

J is TRBJ2-3 and V is TRBV5-1; a possible D gene is TRBD1 (5 bases). V was shortened by 0 bases and J by 2 bases, with 10 bases between the two germline ends. This CDR3 region has 15 residues. In germline, CDR1 is SGHRS, CDR2 YFSETQ. CDR3 sequence reads: CASSLVLQDTDTQYF. Here the CDR3 DNA reads TGCGCCAGCAGCTTGGTGTTACAGGACACAGATACGCAGTATTTT.

V is TRBV24-1 and J is TRBJ1-2; 9 bases map to TRBD1. CDR1 is KGHDR, CDR2 SFDVKD, per germline. The length of the CDR3 is 14 residues. The V segment lost 8 bases and the J segment 7 bases; nucleotides outside the gene matches: 10. The CDR3 bases are TGTGCCACCAATGCAAACAGGGGGCTTGGTGGCTACACCTTC. Protein: CATNANRGLGGYTF.

The J gene is TRBJ2-7, the V gene TRBV6-5, with D perhaps being TRBD1 or TRBD2 (5 bases each). CDR1 is MNHEY and CDR2 is SVGAGI in the germline V gene. The CDR3 is made up of 15 amino acids. The V and J ends lost 6 bases and 0 bases respectively, with 15 bases between them. DNA of the CDR3: TGTGCCAGCAGATACGGGACGTCCAGCTCCTACGAGCAGTACTTC. Its translation: CASRYGTSSSYEQYF.

The gene calls are TRBV5-1 and TRBJ1-1; maybe TRBD1 (5 bases). The length of the CDR3 is 13 residues. V lost 2 bases and J lost 6, with 11 bases in between. Germline values: CDR1 SGHRS, CDR2 YFSETQ. CDR3 protein: CASSFGGLSEAFF. DNA of the CDR3: TGCGCCAGCAGCTTCGGGGGTTTGTCTGAAGCTTTCTTT.

The chain has TRBV10-3 and TRBJ1-6, with 7 nucleotides matching TRBD1. V gave up 0 bases and J gave up 10 bases; unmatched junction bases: 6. Germline CDR1 is ENHRY and CDR2 is SYGVKD. This CDR3 region has 15 residues. Written as DNA, the CDR3 is TGTGCCATCAGTGAGTCGGGGACAGTAGAATCACCCCTCCACTTT. It is translated as CAISESGTVESPLHF.

The chain links TRBV30 to TRBJ2-6; the D is unclear. Trimming pared 4 bases from V and 2 bases from J, leaving 6 bases between. Per germline, CDR1 GTSNPN and CDR2 SVGIG (reference sequence). The CDR3 consists of 13 residues. The CDR3 sequence: CAWTQAGANVLTF. The CDR3 DNA sequence: TGTGCCTGGACTCAGGCTGGGGCCAACGTCCTGACTTTC.

This clone was seen just once. The chain is built from TRBV4-2 and TRBJ2-7; D not resolved. Trimming pared 1 base from V and 2 bases from J, leaving 9 bases between. The CDR3 length is 14 residues. Per germline, CDR1 LGHNA and CDR2 YNFKEQ. The CDR3 reads CASSQGADTYEQYF. CDR3 coding DNA: TGTGCCAGCAGCCAAGGGGCAGACACCTACGAGCAGTACTTC.

The rearrangement uses TRBV10-2 and TRBJ2-1; D remains unclear. This CDR3 region has 15 residues. Trimming pared 4 bases from V and 4 bases from J, leaving 14 bases between. Germline CDR1 is WSHSY and CDR2 is SAAADI. CDR3 sequence: CASSAFQAWYNEQFF. The CDR3 DNA reads TGCGCCAGCAGTGCTTTCCAGGCCTGGTACAATGAGCAGTTCTTC.